This T cell receptor beta chain was sequenced during a study of blood T cell repertoires in COVID-19 (TCRdb year 2020). General notes on the study: Samples from collaborators originated in the United States, Italy and Spain and spanned both the acute and convalescent phases of COVID-19. The material from the prospective study consisted of cDNA or gDNA derived from T cells, B-cell-depleted T cells, or PBMCs. Subjects who had been exposed to COVID-19, were actively infected with it, or had recovered from it provided the deeply sampled blood TCRbeta repertoires that made up the dataset. The repertoires were released in a freely available public database intended as a resource for research on the immune response to SARS-CoV-2. The samples were drawn from the first 160 participants of the ongoing ImmuneRACE study and from 950 to 1,500 subjects provided by 6 global collaborators. Nearly every sample came with metadata listing a de-identified subject ID, COVID-19 status, age in years and sex. Where HLA class I and class II types were available, the types were taken from metadata supplied by the sample provider, not from assay-based typing. Overall study results and their limits: The amount of clinical and demographic metadata varied by source and participant and was provided uncurated.

The CDR3 runs 16 amino acids, cysteine and phenylalanine included. Here the CDR3 DNA is all that survives: 48 bases in frame from base 1. Trimming at the junction amounts to 5 bases on V and 4 bases on J, and the germline ends lie 20 bases apart. CDR1 and CDR2 were assigned from the germline V gene as MDHEN and SYDVKM. TCRbeta CDR3 regions were amplified from genomic DNA using the immunoSEQ Assay, a bias-controlled multiplex PCR. Processing in the source paper ran as follows. Nucleated cell counts per sample were estimated from amplification of reference gene primers within the assay. Sequence reads were collapsed and filtered to measure the absolute abundance of every unique TCRbeta CDR3 rearrangement. For each sample, productive Simpson clonality was calculated as the square root of Simpson's diversity index over productive rearrangements. TCRdb mirrors the immuneACCESS table, restricted to in-frame sequences. Some clones are absent from its copies; in checked studies, under half trace to an unresolved V gene, and the reason for the others is unknown. Clonal size and the V and J genes are those of that table, whereas D and trimming came from the DNA. Here the sample has about 89,000 clones; approximately 80% occur a single time. Together, the top ten hold roughly 6.7% of the sample.

Note on this clone: Its antigen target is currently unknown. The sample holds no much larger clone one base away, and base qualities are not on file.

In Seattle, one collaborating source enrolled patients while the infection was active and tracked those patients longitudinally over the course of disease. The collaborating institutions used their own protocols to collect whole blood in K2EDTA tubes. Collaborator samples were shipped for TCRbeta analysis as frozen whole blood, isolated PBMCs, or DNA extracted from either sample type. The chain links TRBV28 with TRBJ1-1; the D gene identity is not certain. Sequencing was carried out using peripheral blood. This TCR was sampled from a man in his 70s with COVID-19, enrolled during active disease. The bases read TGTGCCAGCAGTCCTGGTGGGAGGGTCACGGTCACTGAAGCTTTCTTT. Its product reads: CASSPGGRVTVTEAFF.